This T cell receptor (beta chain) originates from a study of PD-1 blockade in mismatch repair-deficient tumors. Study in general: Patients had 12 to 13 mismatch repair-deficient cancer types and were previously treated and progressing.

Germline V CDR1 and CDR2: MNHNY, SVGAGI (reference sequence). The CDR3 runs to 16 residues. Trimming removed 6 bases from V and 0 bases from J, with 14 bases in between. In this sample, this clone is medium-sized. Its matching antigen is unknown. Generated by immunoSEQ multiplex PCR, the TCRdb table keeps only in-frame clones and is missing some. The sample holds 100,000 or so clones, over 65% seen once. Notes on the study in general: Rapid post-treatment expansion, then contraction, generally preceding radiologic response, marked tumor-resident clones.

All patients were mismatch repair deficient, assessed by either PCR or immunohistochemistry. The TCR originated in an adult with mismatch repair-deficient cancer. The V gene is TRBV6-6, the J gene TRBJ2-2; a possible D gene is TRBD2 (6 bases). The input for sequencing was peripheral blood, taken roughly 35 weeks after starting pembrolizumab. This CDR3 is CASRTTSRTNTGELFF. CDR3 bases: TGTGCCAGCAGAACAACTAGCCGAACGAACACCGGGGAGCTGTTTTTT.